What follows is one TCR beta chain and its context. Its antigen remains unidentified. Clones were read by immunoSEQ multiplex PCR, and TCRdb kept only the in-frame ones, dropping some. The sample includes roughly 100,000 clones, around nine tenths of them seen just once. Germline lookup yields CDR1 SGHRS and CDR2 YFSETQ. Trimming left V 4 bases short and J 3 bases short, with 11 bases between. The CDR3 covers 13 residues. Time point specified: cycle 4 day 1 (C4D1), after 6 weeks of nivolumab. Autologous stem cell transplantation was followed by relapse in every patient, and brentuximab vedotin exposure varied. These data originate in a study of PD-1 blockade in classical Hodgkin lymphoma. Points from the study as a whole: A significant rise in TCR diversity by C4D1 was seen for CD4+ but not CD8+ cells. Complete responders matched newly diagnosed patients in baseline diversity. Healthy donors reportedly exceeded newly diagnosed patients in baseline TCR diversity.

The rearrangement joins TRBV5-1 to TRBJ2-7; possible D gene TRBD1, 6 bases. The sequence came from a human donor with classical Hodgkin lymphoma. The source material was peripheral blood mononuclear cells (PBMCs), sampled before the fourth cycle of nivolumab. DNA of the CDR3: TGCGCCAGCAGCGCAGGACAGAACTACGAGCAGTACTTC. This encodes CASSAGQNYEQYF.